The source of this T cell receptor beta chain is a study of memory CD4+ T cells and cytomegalovirus serostatus. Germline lookup yields CDR1 SGHVS and CDR2 FNYEAQ. There are 15 residues in the CDR3. V was clipped by 3 bases and J by 2 bases; unmatched bases: 5. Clones were sequenced by immunoSEQ multiplex PCR, and TCRdb holds only the in-frame ones, with some missing. The profile shows around 57,000 clones, about three quarters of them singletons. This clone occurred once. Single viable CD3+CD4+CD8-CD45RO+ cells were sorted as the memory CD4+ T cells. This sequence was found in an adult in good health and CMV-seronegative. Some clones in this sample may be carry-over from other donors' samples. The chain joins TRBV7-6 to TRBJ2-5; 8 bases align to TRBD1. The specimen sequenced was memory CD4+ T cells from blood. CDR3 loop: CASSLWQGAQETQYF. The CDR3 DNA follows: TGTGCCAGCAGCTTGTGGCAGGGGGCACAAGAGACCCAGTACTTC.